This T cell receptor (beta chain) was captured by sequencing in a study of blood T cell repertoires in COVID-19. For the study at large: T cells, B-cell-depleted T cells, or PBMCs supplied cDNA or gDNA.

The V gene end was trimmed by 3 bases and the J gene end by 5 bases; junction bases not matched to a gene: 7. CDR1 SEHNR and CDR2 FQNEAQ come from the germline V gene (reference sequence). The CDR3 contains 16 residues. Per the original methods: Estimation of nucleated cell counts was performed using reference gene primer amplification. Clones were sequenced by immunoSEQ multiplex PCR, and TCRdb holds only the in-frame ones, with some missing. Clone size and V and J calls were adopted from that table, with D and trimming inferred from the DNA. The sample has approximately 45,000 clones, approximately 87% seen once.

The material sequenced was peripheral blood. The rearrangement links TRBV7-9 to TRBJ2-7, with 13 nucleotides matching TRBD2. The receptor comes from a human donor in a cohort sampled during active COVID-19. Here the CDR3 reads CASSFRLGTSGDEQYF. CDR3 nucleotides: TGTGCCAGCAGCTTCAGATTGGGGACTAGCGGGGACGAGCAGTACTTC.